These 32 T cell receptor beta chains originate from one sample sequenced in a study of a mutant IDH1 vaccine in newly diagnosed glioma. Time point here: week 11, during vaccination. One vaccine dose held 300 ug of mutant IDH1 20-mer peptide and came with topical imiquimod. This table comes from immunoSEQ multiplex PCR, and its TCRdb copy is limited to in-frame clones, with some not included. This table holds roughly 110,000 clones, about 90% found once. These receptors' antigens are unknown. The specimen was PBMCs, collected from a glioma patient whose treatment included an IDH1 peptide vaccine. The receptors here all came from a woman in her fifties or sixties with glioma.

The J gene is TRBJ2-5, the V gene TRBV6-5, with TRBD1 matching over 7 bases. The V and J ends lost 4 bases and 1 base, in that order; junction bases with no gene match: 0. This CDR3 contains 13 residues. The germline gives CDR1 MNHEY, CDR2 SVGAGI. CDR3 sequence reads: CASSWDSQETQYF. The CDR3 region has the DNA TGTGCCAGCAGTTGGGACAGCCAAGAGACCCAGTACTTC.

The gene calls are TRBV19 and TRBJ2-7; 7 bases line up with TRBD1. V dropped 1 base and J dropped 1; count of bases not matched to a gene: 16. The CDR3 has 19 residues. Germline values: CDR1 LNHDA, CDR2 SQIVND (reference sequence). DNA of the CDR3: TGTGCCAGTAGTATAGTCCCTCGTCACAGGGGAGCAGGATCCTACGAGCAGTACTTC. Protein product: CASSIVPRHRGAGSYEQYF.

This sequence joins TRBV2 and TRBJ2-1; D may be TRBD1 or TRBD2 (5 bases each). Germline assignment: CDR1 SNHLY and CDR2 FYNNEI. CDR3 size: 15 residues. Trimming pared 2 bases from V and 6 bases from J, leaving 14 bases between. The CDR3 sequence is CASSERDRVGNEQFF. The CDR3 DNA follows: TGTGCCAGCAGTGAAAGGGACCGGGTCGGCAATGAGCAGTTCTTC.

The chain joins TRBV11-2 to TRBJ2-7; 15 nucleotides align to TRBD2. The CDR3 covers 17 residues. From germline, CDR1 is SGHAT and CDR2 FQNNGV. With 5 bases clipped from V and 0 bases from J, the junction kept 5 bases outside the gene matches. Here the CDR3 reads CASSRGLAGGSSYEQYF. The CDR3, as DNA: TGTGCCAGCAGCCGCGGACTAGCGGGAGGGAGCTCCTACGAGCAGTACTTC. The full variable domain, its missing parts supplied by reference TRBV11-2 and TRBJ2-7, is EAGVAQSPRYKIIEKRQSVAFWCNPISGHATLYWYQQILGQGPKLLIQFQNNGVVDDSQLPKDRFSAERLKGVDSTLKIQPAKLEDSAVYLCASSRGLAGGSSYEQYFGPGTRLTVT.

This chain joins TRBV20-1 and TRBJ2-7; D possibly corresponds to TRBD2 (5 bases). This CDR3 spans 11 amino acids. Germline CDR1 DFQATT, CDR2 SNEGSKA (reference sequence). V was pared by 8 bases and J by 1 base, with 9 bases between. The CDR3 is CSPRDSYEQYF. CDR3 DNA sequence: TGCAGTCCCCGGGATTCCTACGAGCAGTACTTC.

The CDR3: CASGALADRGTGELFF. CDR3 nucleotides: TGTGCCAGCGGGGCTTTGGCGGACAGGGGGACCGGGGAGCTGTTTTTT. The chain couples TRBV7-3 to TRBJ2-2; 10 bases agree with TRBD1. CDR3 length equals 16 residues. Germline V gives CDR1 SGHTA, CDR2 FQGTGA. V shed 8 bases and J 5 bases; nucleotides not matched to a gene: 11.

Many counts were recorded for this clone. The chain recombines TRBV5-1 with TRBJ1-1, with TRBD1 matching 9 bases. CDR1 and CDR2 (germline): SGHRS, YFSETQ. Losses at the gene ends were 0 bases for V and 5 bases for J; bases not matched to a gene: 2. This CDR3 has 14 amino acids. The CDR3 sequence is CASSLGDRATEAFF. The CDR3 bases are TGCGCCAGCAGCTTGGGGGACAGGGCGACTGAAGCTTTCTTT.

CDR3 sequence: CASSYSGLRGNEQFF. In nucleotides, the CDR3 is TGTGCCAGCAGTTACTCAGGACTACGAGGCAATGAGCAGTTCTTC. V and J are TRBV6-5 and TRBJ2-1; a possible D gene is TRBD2 (6 bases). The CDR3 totals 15 residues. V lost 0 bases to trimming and J lost 6 bases, with 12 bases between them. The germline CDR1 and CDR2 sequences are MNHEY and SVGAGI.

V is TRBV12-5 and J is TRBJ1-2; 8 positions agree with TRBD1. V was clipped by 6 bases and J by 8 bases; unmatched bases: 11. The CDR3 runs 14 residues. Germline CDR1 reads LGHNT; CDR2 reads FRNRAP. CDR3: CASGPDRVEWGYTF. Written as DNA, the CDR3 is TGTGCTAGTGGCCCGGACAGGGTCGAATGGGGCTACACCTTC. Combining the CDR3 with reference TRBV12-5 and TRBJ1-2 gives the whole variable domain DARVTQTPRHKVTEMGQEVTMRCQPILGHNTVFWYRQTMMQGLELLAYFRNRAPLDDSGMPKDRFSAEMPDATLATLKIQPSEPRDSAVYFCASGPDRVEWGYTFGSGTRLTVV.

This sequence joins TRBV19 and TRBJ1-5; possibly TRBD1 for D (5 bases). The germline CDR1 and CDR2 sequences are LNHDA and SQIVND (reference sequence). This CDR3 is 16 amino acids long. Trimming left V 6 bases short and J 0 bases short, with 15 bases between. The CDR3 DNA sequence: TGTGCCAGTAGGACCGGGACGGCGGCTAGCAATCAGCCCCAGCATTTT. It encodes CASRTGTAASNQPQHF.

This chain connects TRBV4-1 to TRBJ1-2; 8 bases agree with TRBD1. The V gene end was trimmed by 6 bases and the J gene end by 6 bases; junction bases not matched to a gene: 9. Germline lookup yields CDR1 MGHRA and CDR2 YSYEKL. CDR3 length: 14 residues. The CDR3 loop reads CASRRTGSKDGYTF. DNA of the CDR3: TGCGCCAGCAGAAGGACAGGGTCCAAAGATGGCTACACCTTC.

V is TRBV7-9 and J is TRBJ1-1, with D unclear. CDR3 length: 14 amino acids. Germline V gene sequence: CDR1 SEHNR, CDR2 FQNEAQ (reference sequence). V was cut by 1 base and J by 1 base, with 7 bases left in between. In DNA, the CDR3 is TGTGCCAGCAGCTTAGAGCAGGAGAACACTGAAGCTTTCTTT. Protein sequence: CASSLEQENTEAFF.

This chain joins TRBV11-2 and TRBJ1-4; 8 bases agree with TRBD1. Trimming cost V 5 bases and J 6 bases; bases outside gene matches: 5. This CDR3 spans 14 amino acids. Per the germline V gene, CDR1 is SGHAT and CDR2 is FQNNGV. The CDR3 DNA sequence: TGTGCCAGCAGCCTAGGGACAGGAGATGAAAAACTGTTTTTT. It is translated as CASSLGTGDEKLFF.

J is TRBJ2-6 and V is TRBV19, with D perhaps matching TRBD2 (7 bases). Germline CDR1 and CDR2: LNHDA and SQIVND (reference sequence). CDR3 length: 18 amino acids. The V and J ends lost 0 bases and 4 bases respectively, with 16 bases between them. This CDR3 is CASSIDLRGGFGANVLTF. The CDR3 nucleotides are TGTGCCAGTAGTATAGACCTCAGGGGAGGGTTCGGGGCCAACGTCCTGACTTTC.

This clone was detected only once. V gene TRBV5-8 combines with J gene TRBJ1-2; D is uncertain. V was trimmed by 2 bases and J by 7 bases, leaving 18 bases between them. The germline V gene encodes CDR1 SGHTS and CDR2 YDEGEE. The CDR3 consists of 15 residues. CDR3 coding DNA: TGTGCCAGCAGCTTCTTAGGGAGCCCGATCGGTGGCTACACCTTC. Translating it yields CASSFLGSPIGGYTF. The whole variable domain, filled in from reference TRBV5-8 and TRBJ1-2, reads EAGVTQSPTHLIKTRGQQATLRCSPISGHTSVYWYQQALGLGLQFLLWYDEGEERNRGNFPPRFSGRQFPNYSSELNVNALELEDSALYLCASSFLGSPIGGYTFGSGTRLTVV.

This chain joins TRBV6-5 and TRBJ2-7; 10 nucleotides line up with TRBD2. The germline V gene encodes CDR1 MNHEY and CDR2 SVGAGI. With 10 bases clipped from V and 5 bases from J, the junction kept 8 bases outside the gene matches. The CDR3 is made up of 13 amino acids. The CDR3: CAIHSGRFHEQYF. The CDR3 nucleotides are TGTGCCATCCATAGCGGGAGGTTCCACGAGCAGTACTTC.

This clone has just one count. The rearrangement joins TRBV30 to TRBJ1-1; D gene ambiguous. CDR3 length: 11 amino acids. Germline CDR1 and CDR2: GTSNPN and SVGIG (reference sequence). With 8 bases removed from V and 7 bases from J, the gap between germline ends came to 14 bases. CDR3 nucleotides: TGTGCCGCACTACTATGGCGTGAAGCTTTCTTT. It translates to CAALLWREAFF.

The CDR3 reads CASSQDKGAAEAFF. The CDR3, as DNA: TGTGCCAGCTCACAAGACAAGGGGGCCGCTGAAGCTTTCTTT. The genes are TRBV18 and TRBJ1-1; 7 nucleotides match TRBD1. CDR3 length: 14 amino acids. Per the germline V gene, CDR1 is KGHSH and CDR2 is LQKENI. V trimming: 4 bases; J trimming: 6 bases; junction bases outside the gene matches: 8.

The chain links TRBV5-6 to TRBJ2-7, with 10 bases lining up with TRBD1. Losses at the gene ends were 0 bases for V and 4 bases for J; bases not matched to a gene: 4. The CDR3 runs 15 residues. Germline loops: CDR1 SGHDT, CDR2 YYEEEE. The CDR3 loop reads CASSLGSGQGYEQYF. CDR3 nucleotide sequence: TGTGCCAGCAGCTTGGGATCGGGACAGGGGTACGAGCAGTACTTC.

The chain uses TRBV5-1 and TRBJ2-7; 11 nucleotides line up with TRBD1. Germline loops: CDR1 SGHRS, CDR2 YFSETQ. Trimming took 5 bases from V and 5 from J; bases not matched to a gene: 9. This CDR3 is 15 amino acids long. The CDR3 loop reads CASRVGTGGLNEQYF. The CDR3, as DNA: TGCGCCAGCAGAGTAGGGACAGGGGGTCTCAACGAGCAGTACTTC.

The chain joins TRBV5-6 to TRBJ2-7, with 7 bases matching TRBD1. CDR1 and CDR2 (germline): SGHDT, YYEEEE. This CDR3 comprises 13 residues. After removal of 3 bases from V and 7 bases from J, the junction contained 7 bases not matched to a gene. The CDR3 DNA is TGTGCCAGCAGCTCCTACAGGGGTCAGGAGCAGTACTTC. This encodes CASSSYRGQEQYF.

The V gene is TRBV6-5, the J gene TRBJ2-5, with D maybe TRBD1 (6 bases). The CDR3 sequence is 14 residues long. Deletions cut 2 bases from V and 4 bases from J, with 11 bases between. Looked up from germline, CDR1 is MNHEY and CDR2 is SVGAGI. CDR3 in amino acids: CASSYGADRETQYF. Here the CDR3 DNA reads TGTGCCAGCAGTTACGGAGCGGACAGAGAGACCCAGTACTTC.

V is TRBV13 and J is TRBJ2-2; 7 nucleotides agree with TRBD2. Trimming took 5 bases from V and 0 from J; bases not matched to a gene: 3. Germline V gene lookup returns CDR1 PRHDT and CDR2 FYEKMQ (reference sequence). The CDR3 extends over 15 amino acids. This CDR3 reads CASSHGLANTGELFF. In DNA, the CDR3 is TGTGCCAGCAGCCACGGACTAGCGAACACCGGGGAGCTGTTTTTT.

The chain links TRBV11-2 to TRBJ1-2; a possible D gene is TRBD1 (6 bases). This CDR3 spans 14 amino acids. The ends were cut back, 0 bases at V and 8 bases at J, with 13 bases in the middle. Germline V gene data show CDR1 as SGHAT and CDR2 as FQNNGV. CDR3 region: CASSLDRGGGGYTF. The CDR3 region has the DNA TGTGCCAGCAGCTTAGATCGCGGGGGCGGAGGCTACACCTTC.

The genes are TRBV27 and TRBJ1-4, with D possibly being TRBD1 (5 bases). Germline V lookup: CDR1 MNHEY, CDR2 SMNVEV (reference sequence). The CDR3 totals 15 residues. With 5 bases removed from V and 8 bases from J, the gap between germline ends came to 18 bases. Written as DNA, the CDR3 is TGTGCCAGCAGTCCACTCGGGCAGGGAGGCGAAAAACTGTTTTTT. Amino acids: CASSPLGQGGEKLFF.

The V gene is TRBV28, the J gene TRBJ2-2; no reliable D call. Germline V lookup: CDR1 MDHEN, CDR2 SYDVKM. This CDR3 has 15 amino acids. Trimming took off 5 bases at V and 4 bases at J, with 14 bases between the two ends. The CDR3 nucleotides read TGTGCCAGCAGTCCCCGGTTGTGGGCCACCGGGGAGCTGTTTTTT. This gives the protein CASSPRLWATGELFF.

This sequence joins TRBV28 and TRBJ2-7, with 10 bases aligning to TRBD1. The germline CDR1 and CDR2 sequences are MDHEN and SYDVKM. CDR3 length equals 14 residues. The V gene end was trimmed by 6 bases and the J gene end by 5 bases; junction bases not matched to a gene: 7. This CDR3 reads CASSRTGGGNEQYF. CDR3 sequence (DNA): TGTGCCAGCAGCCGGACAGGGGGAGGCAACGAGCAGTACTTC.

V is TRBV7-3 and J is TRBJ2-3, with TRBD2 matching over 7 bases. Germline V gene sequence: CDR1 SGHTA, CDR2 FQGTGA. J lost 6 bases, V lost 4 bases, and 1 base had no gene match. The CDR3 is 12 amino acids. In DNA form, the CDR3 reads TGTGCCAGCAGCTCCGGGGGGGATACGCAGTATTTT. Its translation: CASSSGGDTQYF.

The chain combines TRBV11-2 with TRBJ2-7; D might be TRBD2 (5 bases). CDR1 is SGHAT and CDR2 is FQNNGV in the germline V gene. V lost 4 bases to trimming and J lost 5 bases, with 18 bases between them. The CDR3 is 15 residues long. CDR3 DNA: TGTGCCAGCAGCTCTCCCCAACTAGGATCTCACGAGCAGTACTTC. Translating gives CASSSPQLGSHEQYF.

The sample holds one count of this clone. The genes are TRBV2 and TRBJ1-5, with 7 bases lining up with TRBD1. After removal of 4 bases from V and 2 bases from J, the junction contained 5 bases not matched to a gene. The germline V gene has CDR1 SNHLY and CDR2 FYNNEI. The CDR3 runs to 15 residues. In nucleotides, the CDR3 is TGTGCCAGCAGTGCAGACAGGGTGGGCAATCAGCCCCAGCATTTT. This encodes CASSADRVGNQPQHF.

The sample holds one count of this clone. In nucleotides, the CDR3 is TGTGCCAGCGGGACTAGCGGGCGAGAGACCCAGTACTTC. Its translation is CASGTSGRETQYF. This chain uses TRBV25-1 with TRBJ2-5; 12 bases map to TRBD2. From germline, CDR1 is MGHDK and CDR2 SYGVNS. The CDR3 runs 13 residues. The junction had 2 bases not matched to a gene; V was cut back by 8 bases and J by 4 bases.

The V and J genes are TRBV28 and TRBJ1-1; D is undetermined. The CDR3 runs 16 residues. Germline-derived CDR1 and CDR2 are MDHEN and SYDVKM. V was clipped by 8 bases and J by 0 bases, with 19 bases between them. In DNA form, the CDR3 reads TGTGCCAGCCCCCCTTCTGTGGAGGTTATGAACACTGAAGCTTTCTTT. Translating it yields CASPPSVEVMNTEAFF.